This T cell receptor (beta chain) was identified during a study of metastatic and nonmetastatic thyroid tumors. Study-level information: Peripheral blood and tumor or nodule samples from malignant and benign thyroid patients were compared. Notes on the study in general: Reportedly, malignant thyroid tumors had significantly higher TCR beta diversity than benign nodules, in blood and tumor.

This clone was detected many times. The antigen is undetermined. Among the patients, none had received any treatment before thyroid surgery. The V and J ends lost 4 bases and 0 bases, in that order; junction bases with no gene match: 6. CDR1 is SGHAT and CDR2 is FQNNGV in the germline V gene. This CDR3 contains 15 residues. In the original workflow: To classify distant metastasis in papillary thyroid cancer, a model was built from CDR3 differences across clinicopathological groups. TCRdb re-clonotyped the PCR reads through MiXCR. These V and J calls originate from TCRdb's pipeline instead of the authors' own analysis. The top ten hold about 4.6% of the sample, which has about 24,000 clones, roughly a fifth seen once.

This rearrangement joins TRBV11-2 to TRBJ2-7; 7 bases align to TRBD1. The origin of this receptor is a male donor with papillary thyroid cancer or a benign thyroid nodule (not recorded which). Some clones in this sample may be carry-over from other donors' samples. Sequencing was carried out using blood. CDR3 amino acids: CASSYSGQPSYEQYF. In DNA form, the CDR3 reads TGTGCCAGCAGCTACTCGGGACAGCCCTCCTACGAGCAGTACTTC. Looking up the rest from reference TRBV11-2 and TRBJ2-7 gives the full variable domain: EAGVAQSPRYKIIEKRQSVAFWCNPISGHATLYWYQQILGQGPKLLIQFQNNGVVDDSQLPKDRFSAERLKGVDSTLKIQPAKLEDSAVYLCASSYSGQPSYEQYFGPGTRLTVT.